This TCR beta chain was identified during a study of CXCR3-negative and CXCR3-positive naive CD8 T cells. Looking at the study overall: Each library gave roughly 1.4 +/- 0.3 million of 140 million or so TRB reads.

It was by 5' RACE with UMI labels that the TRB cDNA libraries were prepared. With the 5' RACE reads reprocessed, TCRdb shows one record per CDR3 protein and no DNA. Found here are around 26,000 distinct CDR3 sequences; the top ten clones hold about 2.7%. About this clonotype: What it binds is unknown.

Notes on the study in general: TRBV-TRBJ usage was alike in naive CXCR3-negative and CXCR3-positive cells but differed in memory cells.

Naive cells were sorted as CD45RO-, CCR7+, CD27+ and CD95-. The receptor comes from a human donor in good health. Some clones in this sample may be carry-over from other donors' samples. Sequenced input: naive CXCR3- CD8+ T cells from blood. As for subset: CD45RO-CCR7+CD27+CD95- naive CD8+ T cells lacking CXCR3 (TNR3-).

CDR3 residues: CASSLGAPYMHYEQYF. The gene calls are TRBV5-6 and TRBJ2-7; TCRdb proposes TRBD1, but this gene call is untestable without DNA. The germline CDR1 and CDR2 sequences are SGHDT and YYEEEE. The CDR3 length is 16 residues.